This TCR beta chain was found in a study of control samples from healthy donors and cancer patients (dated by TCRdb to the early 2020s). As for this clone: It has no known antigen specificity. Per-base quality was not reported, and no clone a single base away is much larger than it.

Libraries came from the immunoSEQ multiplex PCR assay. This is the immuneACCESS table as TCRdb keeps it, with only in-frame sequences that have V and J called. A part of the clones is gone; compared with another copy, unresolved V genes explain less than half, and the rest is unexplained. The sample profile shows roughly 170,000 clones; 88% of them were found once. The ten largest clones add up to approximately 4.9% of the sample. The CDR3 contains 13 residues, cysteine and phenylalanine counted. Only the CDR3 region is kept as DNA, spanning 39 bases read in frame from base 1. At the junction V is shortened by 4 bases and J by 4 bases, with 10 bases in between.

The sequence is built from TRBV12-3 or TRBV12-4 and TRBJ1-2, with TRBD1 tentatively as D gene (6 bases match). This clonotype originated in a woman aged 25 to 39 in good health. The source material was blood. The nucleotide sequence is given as TGTGCCAGCAGTTCAGACAGGTTCTATGGCTACACCTTC. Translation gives CASSSDRFYGYTF.